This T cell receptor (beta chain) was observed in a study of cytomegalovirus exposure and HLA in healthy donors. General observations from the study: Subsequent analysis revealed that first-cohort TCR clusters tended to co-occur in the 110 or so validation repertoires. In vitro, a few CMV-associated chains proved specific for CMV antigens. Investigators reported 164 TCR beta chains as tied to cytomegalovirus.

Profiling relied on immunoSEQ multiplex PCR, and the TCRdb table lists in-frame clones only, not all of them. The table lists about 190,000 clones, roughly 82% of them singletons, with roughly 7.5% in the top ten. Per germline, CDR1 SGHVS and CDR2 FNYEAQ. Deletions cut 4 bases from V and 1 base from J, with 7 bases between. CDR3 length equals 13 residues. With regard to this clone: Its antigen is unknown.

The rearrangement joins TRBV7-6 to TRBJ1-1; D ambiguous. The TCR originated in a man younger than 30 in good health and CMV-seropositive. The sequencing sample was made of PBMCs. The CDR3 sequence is CASSSRENTEAFF. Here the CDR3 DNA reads TGTGCCAGCAGCTCACGGGAGAACACTGAAGCTTTCTTT.